The clone carrying this T cell receptor beta chain turned up a few times. The data originate from a study of spatial heterogeneity in lung cancer. TCRdb used MiXCR to reprocess the 5' RACE reads, holding one entry per CDR3 protein. The sample yields 30,000 to 50,000 distinct CDR3 sequences, 4.5% to 6% seen once. The germline V and J ends were trimmed by 5 bases and 4 bases, with 8 bases remaining between them. The CDR3 has 13 amino acids. Time point: sample taken at primary tumor resection. Unsorted whole RNA from tumor, nontumor lung or frozen PBMC underwent sequencing. This chain uses TRBV12-3 or TRBV12-4 with TRBJ2-2, with a possible D match to TRBD1 (5 bases). The sequence derives from a male donor with early-stage non-small cell lung cancer. The input for sequencing was PBMCs, taken at surgery. The DNA of the CDR3 is TGTGCCAGCAGTGACAGAGCCACCGGGGAGCTGTTTTTT. Its translation: CASSDRATGELFF.